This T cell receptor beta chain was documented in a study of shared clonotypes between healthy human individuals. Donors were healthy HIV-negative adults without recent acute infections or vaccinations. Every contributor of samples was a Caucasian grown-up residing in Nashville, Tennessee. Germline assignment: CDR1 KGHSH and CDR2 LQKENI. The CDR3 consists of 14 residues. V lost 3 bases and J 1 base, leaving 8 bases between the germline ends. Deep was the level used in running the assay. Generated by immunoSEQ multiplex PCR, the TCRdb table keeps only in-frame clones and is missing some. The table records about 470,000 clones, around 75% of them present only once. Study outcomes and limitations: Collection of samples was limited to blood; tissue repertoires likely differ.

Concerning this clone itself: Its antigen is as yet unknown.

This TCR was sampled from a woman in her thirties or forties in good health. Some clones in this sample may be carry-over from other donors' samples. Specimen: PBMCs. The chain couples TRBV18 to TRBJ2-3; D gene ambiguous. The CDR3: CASSPAPGTDTQYF. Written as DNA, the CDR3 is TGTGCCAGCTCACCCGCCCCCGGCACAGATACGCAGTATTTT.